This T cell receptor (beta chain) was observed in a study of blood T cell repertoires in COVID-19. Sequenced by immunoSEQ multiplex PCR; TCRdb stores in-frame clones only, minus some. The table includes 90,000 to 140,000 clones, approximately 72% detected once. V was cut by 6 bases and J by 2 bases, with 14 bases left in between. From germline, CDR1 is MNHEY and CDR2 SVGEGT. CDR3 length: 14 amino acids. The genes are TRBV6-2 or TRBV6-3 and TRBJ2-7, with a weak D call TRBD2 (6 bases). The TCR comes from a woman in her 70s with acute or convalescent COVID-19. The sample consisted of peripheral blood. The CDR3 nucleotides are TGTGCCAGCAGCCACGGGGGACGTACCTACGAGCAGTACTTC. Residues: CASSHGGRTYEQYF.